This passage covers 26 T cell receptor beta chains from one sample sequenced in a study of cytomegalovirus exposure and HLA in healthy donors. Primers included in the PCR were 60 Vbeta and 13 Jbeta primers. The repertoire was sequenced with immunoSEQ multiplex PCR; TCRdb's copy has only in-frame clones and lacks some. The sample includes around 140,000 clones, 60% to 85% of them seen just once. Source material: PBMCs. The receptors originated from a man aged 25 to 40 in good health and CMV-seronegative.

CDR3 protein: CASSPGLAGVVYNEQFF. Written as DNA, the CDR3 is TGCGCCAGCAGCCCGGGACTAGCGGGGGTGGTCTACAATGAGCAGTTCTTC. The chain couples TRBV5-1 to TRBJ2-1; 14 positions agree with TRBD2. CDR1 SGHRS and CDR2 YFSETQ come from the germline V gene. CDR3 length: 17 amino acids. Trimming took 4 bases from V and 3 from J; bases not matched to a gene: 6.

The rearrangement uses TRBV4-1 and TRBJ2-5; 9 positions agree with TRBD1. This CDR3 is built from 20 residues. Germline V CDR1 and CDR2: MGHRA, YSYEKL. J lost 2 bases, V lost 0 bases, and 16 bases had no gene match. The CDR3 nucleotides read TGCGCCAGCAGCCAAGATCCCAGGACAGGGGCTTCCCCTAATCAAGAGACCCAGTACTTC. It codes for CASSQDPRTGASPNQETQYF.

The gene calls are TRBV6-5 and TRBJ1-2, with TRBD1 as a possible D gene (5 bases). Trimming shortened V by 4 bases and J by 6 bases, and 15 bases separated the two germline ends. The CDR3 has 14 amino acids. Per germline, CDR1 MNHEY and CDR2 SVGAGI. The CDR3 here is CASSSPGGTNGYTF. CDR3 sequence (DNA): TGTGCCAGCAGTTCCCCTGGAGGGACCAATGGCTACACCTTC.

The chain combines TRBV7-2 with TRBJ1-5; D is uncertain. Per the germline V gene, CDR1 is SGHTA and CDR2 is FQGNSA. V was trimmed by 1 base and J by 5 bases, leaving 12 bases between them. This CDR3 is 15 amino acids long. The CDR3, as DNA: TGTGCCAGCAGCTTAGGGGGAGGAGGAGATCAGCCCCAGCATTTT. This sequence encodes CASSLGGGGDQPQHF.

This clone was picked up a small number of times. The chain couples TRBV28 to TRBJ1-2, with D perhaps matching TRBD1 (5 bases). Between the trimmed V and J ends, which lost 2 bases and 5 bases, there was a span of 21 bases. The CDR3 extends over 17 amino acids. CDR1 MDHEN and CDR2 SYDVKM come from the germline V gene. CDR3 region: CASSLMGQGSVRYGYTF. The DNA of the CDR3 is TGTGCCAGCAGTTTAATGGGTCAGGGATCAGTTCGGTATGGCTACACCTTC.

The chain combines TRBV27 with TRBJ1-1; D is perhaps TRBD1 (6 bases). Germline CDR1 reads MNHEY; CDR2 reads SMNVEV (reference sequence). The CDR3 spans 16 residues. Trimming took 2 bases from V and 1 from J, leaving 14 bases between them. This CDR3 reads CASSLQPGEPNTEAFF. The CDR3 bases are TGTGCCAGCAGTTTACAGCCAGGGGAACCGAACACTGAAGCTTTCTTT.

The rearrangement links TRBV5-1 to TRBJ2-7, with a tentative D call TRBD1 (6 bases). Germline V CDR1 and CDR2: SGHRS, YFSETQ. V dropped 4 bases and J dropped 6 bases, with 17 bases sitting between them. CDR3 length: 14 amino acids. DNA of the CDR3: TGCGCCAGCAGCCTTGGAGGCAGGGGACCCGAGCAGTACTTC. Translation gives CASSLGGRGPEQYF. Filled out from reference TRBV5-1 and TRBJ2-7, the complete variable domain reads KAGVTQTPRYLIKTRGQQVTLSCSPISGHRSVSWYQQTPGQGLQFLFEYFSETQRNKGNFPGRFSGRQFSNSRSEMNVSTLELGDSALYLCASSLGGRGPEQYFGPGTRLTVT.

The chain carries TRBV11-3 and TRBJ2-2; a possible D gene is TRBD1 (5 bases). Per germline, CDR1 SGHNT and CDR2 YENEEA. The V and J ends lost 0 bases and 3 bases respectively, with 8 bases between them. The CDR3 is made up of 15 amino acids. The CDR3 bases are TGTGCCAGCAGCTTAGACAGGGCCGACACCGGGGAGCTGTTTTTT. This codes for CASSLDRADTGELFF.

The chain employs TRBV5-1 and TRBJ2-1; possibly TRBD2 for D (6 bases). Germline V CDR1 and CDR2: SGHRS, YFSETQ. Trimming took 3 bases from V and 10 from J, leaving 14 bases between them. The CDR3 is 13 residues long. In DNA, the CDR3 is TGCGCCAGCAGCTGGGAACTAGCAGGGGAGCAGTTCTTC. It specifies CASSWELAGEQFF.

This clone has more than one count but fewer than ten. The genes are TRBV29-1 and TRBJ2-7, with 10 bases fitting TRBD1. Trimming removed 7 bases from V and 9 bases from J; junction bases left unmatched: 18. This CDR3 has 15 residues. The germline V gene encodes CDR1 SQVTM and CDR2 ANQGSEA. As DNA, the CDR3 is TGCAGCGCAACTGATCGGGACAGGGGCCGTGGCGGGCAGTACTTC. Protein sequence: CSATDRDRGRGGQYF.

This clone was seen a handful of times. The chain joins TRBV5-1 to TRBJ2-3; no clear D. V lost 0 bases to trimming and J lost 6 bases, with 5 bases between them. Looked up from germline, CDR1 is SGHRS and CDR2 is YFSETQ. This CDR3 has 12 residues. The CDR3 loop is CASSLGVDTQYF. The CDR3 nucleotides are TGCGCCAGCAGCTTGGGCGTGGATACGCAGTATTTT.

As for this clone: Compared with germline, one end of the junction differs, possibly owing to a read error. The V and J genes are TRBV7-2 and TRBJ2-4; a possible D gene is TRBD2 (6 bases). CDR3 length: 15 residues. Germline V lookup: CDR1 SGHTA, CDR2 FQGNSA. Here the CDR3 reads CASSPGVGAKNSQYF. For the CDR3, the DNA is TGTGCCAGCAGCCCGGGAGTGGGAGCCAAAAACAGTCAGTACTTC.

The chain employs TRBV6-1 and TRBJ1-1; TRBD1 matches 9 bases. The CDR3 loop spans 18 amino acids. V was clipped by 4 bases and J by 4 bases; unmatched bases: 16. Germline CDR1 MNHNS, CDR2 SASEGT. CDR3 nucleotide sequence: TGTGCCAGCAGTGCCAACAGGGGGCGCTTGCTGAAGCCCACTGAAGCTTTCTTT. Residues: CASSANRGRLLKPTEAFF.

The chain links TRBV6-6 to TRBJ2-2; 7 nucleotides align to TRBD1. V was pared by 7 bases and J by 5 bases, with 13 bases of the junction left unmatched. The germline V gene encodes CDR1 MNHNY and CDR2 SVGAGI (reference sequence). There are 16 residues in the CDR3. The CDR3 loop is CASTPHAGGETGELFF. The CDR3 region has the DNA TGTGCCAGCACCCCCCACGCAGGGGGAGAGACCGGGGAGCTGTTTTTT.

The chain combines TRBV28 with TRBJ1-2; D possibly corresponds to TRBD1 (5 bases). The V gene lost 3 bases and the J gene lost 6 bases, with 11 bases spanning the gap. The V gene's germline CDR1 is MDHEN and CDR2 SYDVKM. CDR3 length: 13 amino acids. CDR3 protein: CASSFQGWNGYTF. CDR3 nucleotides: TGTGCCAGCAGTTTTCAGGGTTGGAATGGCTACACCTTC.

The chain combines TRBV6-5 with TRBJ2-7; no definite D call. The CDR3 runs to 14 residues. Per germline, CDR1 MNHEY and CDR2 SVGAGI. V was shortened by 2 bases and J by 3 bases, with 11 bases between the two germline ends. The CDR3 bases are TGTGCCAGCAGTTACGCACCGCCCTACTACGAGCAGTACTTC. Translated: CASSYAPPYYEQYF.

The chain joins TRBV28 to TRBJ1-1; D is undetermined. Trimming shortened V by 10 bases and J by 1 base, and 4 bases separated the two germline ends. Germline V lookup: CDR1 MDHEN, CDR2 SYDVKM. CDR3 length: 10 residues. CDR3 loop: CAIKNTEAFF. In nucleotides, the CDR3 is TGTGCCATTAAGAACACTGAAGCTTTCTTT.

V is TRBV29-1 and J is TRBJ1-1, with 8 bases identical to TRBD1. The germline CDR1 and CDR2 sequences are SQVTM and ANQGSEA. V lost 2 bases to trimming and J lost 0 bases; unmatched junction nucleotides: 8. This CDR3 is 16 amino acids long. The CDR3 sequence is CSVERGSGGLNTEAFF. The CDR3 nucleotides are TGCAGCGTTGAAAGGGGGTCAGGGGGCTTGAACACTGAAGCTTTCTTT.

The chain uses TRBV29-1 and TRBJ2-3; 8 nucleotides agree with TRBD1. This CDR3 contains 15 residues. V shed 1 base and J 2 bases; nucleotides not matched to a gene: 5. Germline V CDR1 and CDR2: SQVTM, ANQGSEA. For the CDR3, the DNA is TGCAGCGTTGAAGGGGCAGGGGGCCTCACAGATACGCAGTATTTT. Translation: CSVEGAGGLTDTQYF.

The rearrangement joins TRBV28 to TRBJ2-7; a weak D match, TRBD1 (5 bases). Trimming shortened V by 8 bases and J by 0 bases, and 14 bases separated the two germline ends. This CDR3 spans 14 amino acids. Germline V gene data show CDR1 as MDHEN and CDR2 as SYDVKM. CDR3: CASAGLPRSYEQYF. CDR3 DNA: TGTGCCAGCGCAGGGTTACCTCGCTCCTACGAGCAGTACTTC.

The V gene is TRBV9, the J gene TRBJ1-1, with 7 bases identical to TRBD1. Germline V gene lookup returns CDR1 SGDLS and CDR2 YYNGEE. V was pared by 4 bases and J by 2 bases, with 5 bases of the junction left unmatched. This CDR3 comprises 14 residues. CDR3 DNA: TGTGCCAGCAGCCCTTGGGACAGTAACACTGAAGCTTTCTTT. It encodes CASSPWDSNTEAFF.

This clone appeared a single time. This chain joins TRBV5-1 and TRBJ1-3; 8 nucleotides align to TRBD1. J was trimmed by 3 bases and V by 4 bases; bases with no gene match: 6. The CDR3 length is 15 residues. The V gene's germline CDR1 is SGHRS and CDR2 YFSETQ. The CDR3 DNA follows: TGCGCCAGCAGCCAGGGGGCAGGACATGGAAACACCATATATTTT. It specifies CASSQGAGHGNTIYF. The full variable domain, with the rest looked up from reference TRBV5-1 and TRBJ1-3, is KAGVTQTPRYLIKTRGQQVTLSCSPISGHRSVSWYQQTPGQGLQFLFEYFSETQRNKGNFPGRFSGRQFSNSRSEMNVSTLELGDSALYLCASSQGAGHGNTIYFGEGSWLTVV.

The CDR3 DNA is TGTGCCATCAGTGATCAGGGAGATACGCAGTATTTT. It yields the protein CAISDQGDTQYF. The genes are TRBV10-3 and TRBJ2-3, with a tentative D call TRBD1 (5 bases). The CDR3 has 12 residues. CDR1 is ENHRY and CDR2 is SYGVKD in the germline V gene. Trimming left V 3 bases short and J 5 bases short, with 6 bases between.

The V gene is TRBV29-1, the J gene TRBJ2-2; tentative D call: TRBD2 (5 bases). The CDR3 totals 14 residues. Germline V gene lookup returns CDR1 SQVTM and CDR2 ANQGSEA. Deletions cut 4 bases from V and 1 base from J, with 10 bases between. The CDR3 DNA follows: TGCAGCGTTGTTTTCGGGGTGAACACCGGGGAGCTGTTTTTT. Encoded protein: CSVVFGVNTGELFF.

The chain recombines TRBV12-2 with TRBJ2-7; TRBD1 is the table's D call and was not checked against the DNA. TRBV12-2 is listed as a pseudogene. The CDR3 extends over 14 amino acids. The CDR3 protein is CASRLYTGRYEQYF. For the CDR3, the DNA is TGTGCAAGTCGCTTATACACAGGACGCTACGAGCAGTACTTC.

The chain has TRBV10-3 and TRBJ1-2; 9 nucleotides agree with TRBD1. Trimming at V came to 2 bases and at J to 5 bases, leaving 3 bases not matched to a gene. Germline V lookup: CDR1 ENHRY, CDR2 SYGVKD. The CDR3 has 14 amino acids. CDR3 DNA: TGTGCCATCAGTGAGCCGGACAGGGGATATGGCTACACCTTC. Its translation is CAISEPDRGYGYTF.